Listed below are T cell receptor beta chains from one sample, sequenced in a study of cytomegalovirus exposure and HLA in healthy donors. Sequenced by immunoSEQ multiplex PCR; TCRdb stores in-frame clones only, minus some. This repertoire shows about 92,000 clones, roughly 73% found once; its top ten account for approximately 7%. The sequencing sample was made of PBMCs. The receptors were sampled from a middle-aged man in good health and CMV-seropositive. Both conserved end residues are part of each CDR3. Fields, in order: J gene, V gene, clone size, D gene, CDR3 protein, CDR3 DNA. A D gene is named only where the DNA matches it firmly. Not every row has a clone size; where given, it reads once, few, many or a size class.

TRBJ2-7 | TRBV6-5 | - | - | CASKGLNYEQYF | TGTGCCAGCAAGGGGCTGAACTACGAGCAGTACTTC
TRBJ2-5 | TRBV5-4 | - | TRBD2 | CASSLEGSGGQETQYF | TGTGCCAGCAGCTTGGAGGGTAGCGGGGGCCAAGAGACCCAGTACTTC
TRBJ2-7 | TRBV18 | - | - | CASSPIINEQYF | TGTGCCAGCTCACCAATAATTAACGAGCAGTACTTC
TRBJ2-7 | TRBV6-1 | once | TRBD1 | CASSDLRQGAYEQYF | TGTGCCAGCAGTGATTTAAGACAGGGGGCTTACGAGCAGTACTTC
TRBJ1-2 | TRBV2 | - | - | CASKGRAGSNYGYTF | TGTGCCAGCAAAGGGAGGGCGGGATCTAACTATGGCTACACCTTC
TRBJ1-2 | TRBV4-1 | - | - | CASSQGTDSNYGYTF | TGCGCCAGCAGCCAAGGGACCGACAGTAACTATGGCTACACCTTC
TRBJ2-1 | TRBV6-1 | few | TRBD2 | CASSEAYRGGYNEQFF | TGTGCCAGCAGTGAAGCGTATCGGGGGGGGTACAATGAGCAGTTCTTC
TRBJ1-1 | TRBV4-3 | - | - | CASSLHGGLNTEAFF | TGCGCCAGCAGTCTGCACGGGGGGCTTAACACTGAAGCTTTCTTT
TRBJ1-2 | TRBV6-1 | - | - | CASADAGGYTF | TGTGCCAGCGCAGATGCAGGCGGCTACACCTTC
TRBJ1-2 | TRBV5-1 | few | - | CASSTGLNGYTF | TGCGCCAGCAGCACAGGGCTCAATGGCTACACCTTC
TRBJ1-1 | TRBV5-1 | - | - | CASSFQPFEGTEAFF | TGCGCCAGCAGCTTTCAGCCTTTTGAGGGCACTGAAGCTTTCTTT
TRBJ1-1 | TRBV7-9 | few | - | CASSAGGSTEAFF | TGTGCCAGCAGCGCCGGGGGTAGCACTGAAGCTTTCTTT
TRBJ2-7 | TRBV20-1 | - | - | CSATPQDEQYF | TGCAGTGCTACCCCACAGGACGAGCAGTACTTC
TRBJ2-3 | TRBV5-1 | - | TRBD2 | CASRNSVGRGGTDTQYF | TGCGCCAGCAGGAATTCTGTAGGGCGGGGGGGCACAGATACGCAGTATTTT
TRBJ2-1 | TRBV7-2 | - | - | CASSLAGESWNEQFF | TGTGCCAGCAGCTTAGCAGGGGAATCATGGAATGAGCAGTTCTTC
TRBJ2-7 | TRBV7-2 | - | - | CASSLQGTSGEQYF | TGTGCCAGCAGCTTGCAGGGGACCTCGGGGGAGCAGTACTTC
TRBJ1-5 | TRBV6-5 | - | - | CASRTGTQPQHF | TGTGCCAGCAGAACAGGGACTCAGCCCCAGCATTTT
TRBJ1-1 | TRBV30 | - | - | CAWSLDSYTEAFF | TGTGCCTGGAGCTTGGACAGCTACACTGAAGCTTTCTTT
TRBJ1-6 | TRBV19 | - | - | CASTGVSNSPLHF | TGTGCCAGTACGGGGGTTTCGAATTCACCCCTCCACTTT
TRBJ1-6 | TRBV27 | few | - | CASRGDSPNSPLHF | TGTGCCAGCAGGGGTGACAGTCCCAATTCACCCCTCCACTTT
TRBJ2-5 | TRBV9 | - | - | CASSVILGGAGETQYF | TGTGCCAGCAGCGTAATCCTCGGAGGGGCAGGCGAGACCCAGTACTTC